This is a list of T cell receptor beta chains from one sample in a study of CD8+ T cells in alopecia areata. Data came from immunoSEQ multiplex PCR; TCRdb stores just in-frame clones and leaves some out. The profile shows over 150,000 clones, under 60% of them singletons. Sequences were derived from CD8+ T cells sorted from blood, sampled at week 24, from a patient treated with tofacitinib. Receptors were obtained from a human donor with alopecia areata. Each CDR3 is given with its conserved first and last residue. The D gene is left open where the match is weak. Where a row states a size, it is once, few, many or the class of an expanded clone; other rows omit it.

abundance	v_gene	j_gene	d_gene	CDR3nt	CDR3aa
NA	TRBV10-1	TRBJ2-3	NA	TGCGCCAGCAGTGACTTCATGCAGGATAGCACAGATACGCAGTATTTT	CASSDFMQDSTDTQYF
NA	TRBV13	TRBJ2-1	NA	TGTGCCAGCAGCTTAGGCCTACAGGATGAGCAGTTCTTC	CASSLGLQDEQFF
few	TRBV4-1	TRBJ1-2	NA	TGCGCCAGCAGCCAACGCGGGAAAGGCTACACCTTC	CASSQRGKGYTF
NA	TRBV29-1	TRBJ1-2	NA	TGCAGCGTTGAAGATTGGGCCAGGGGAACCTATGGCTACACCTTC	CSVEDWARGTYGYTF
NA	TRBV11-2	TRBJ2-1	TRBD2	TGTGCCAGCAGCTCCCCTGGACTAGCGGCAAATGAGCAGTTCTTC	CASSSPGLAANEQFF
few	TRBV18	TRBJ1-4	NA	TGTGCCAGCTCACCTGAGGGAACGCAAAAAGAAAAACTGTTTTTT	CASSPEGTQKEKLFF
few	TRBV14	TRBJ2-5	NA	TGTGCCAGCAGCCAACACCGAGAGACCCAGTACTTC	CASSQHRETQYF
NA	TRBV9	TRBJ2-1	NA	TGTGCCAGCAGCGTAGTTGGGGGGTCCTACAATGAGCAGTTCTTC	CASSVVGGSYNEQFF
few	TRBV19	TRBJ2-2	TRBD2	TGTGCCAGTAGTAGGGAGGGGTGGAACACCGGGGAGCTGTTTTTT	CASSREGWNTGELFF
NA	TRBV10-3	TRBJ1-2	TRBD1	TGTGCCATCAGCACAGGGGATGGCTACACCTTC	CAISTGDGYTF
NA	TRBV27	TRBJ2-5	NA	TGTGCCAGCATTACCGGGTCGGGGACCCAGTACTTC	CASITGSGTQYF
NA	TRBV27	TRBJ1-2	TRBD1	TGTGCCAGCAGTCCATGGGACAGCTATGGCTACACCTTC	CASSPWDSYGYTF
few	TRBV6-5	TRBJ1-1	NA	TGTGCCAGCAGTTACTCGTGGGGGAACACTGAAGCTTTCTTT	CASSYSWGNTEAFF
NA	TRBV11-2	TRBJ1-1	NA	TGTGCCAGCAACCTGAACACTGAAGCTTTCTTT	CASNLNTEAFF
NA	TRBV6-4	TRBJ2-5	NA	TGTGCCAGCACTGTTGAGTACCAAGAGACCCAGTACTTC	CASTVEYQETQYF
NA	TRBV27	TRBJ1-4	NA	TGTGCCAGCAGCCCCCCGGGTAATGAAAAACTGTTTTTT	CASSPPGNEKLFF